The subject of this entry is one T cell receptor beta chain. The germline gives CDR1 SNHLY, CDR2 FYNNEI. Trimming pared 6 bases from V and 4 bases from J, leaving 15 bases between. The CDR3 runs 15 residues. The sample comes from a study of T cells in Graves' hyperthyroidism and ophthalmopathy. There were TCR beta CDR3 regions amplified from RNA transcripts. Carried out on the TCR CDR3, a first-round RT-PCR used the HTBI primer set. Each CDR3 protein is one row after TCRdb ran MiXCR on the multiplex PCR reads. The sample lists 650,000 to 800,000 distinct CDR3 sequences; nearly 45% were seen once. The V and J genes are TRBV2 and TRBJ2-2; D is perhaps TRBD1 or TRBD2 (5 bases each). The sequenced sample was peripheral blood or thyroid tissue (not recorded which). The clonotype originates from an adult man with Graves' disease, either hyperthyroidism or ophthalmopathy (not recorded which). The CDR3 loop reads CASSLDGGPTGELFF. Written as DNA, the CDR3 is TGTGCCAGCAGCTTGGATGGGGGACCCACCGGGGAGCTGTTTTTT.